This record concerns one T cell receptor beta chain sequence. In Seattle, patients joined the study during active infection and were tracked longitudinally. Measured with immunoSEQ multiplex PCR; TCRdb has only the in-frame clones, and not every one. Among 140,000 to 150,000 clones listed, 84% were seen once. This sample was included in a study of blood T cell repertoires in COVID-19. As for the study in general: T cells, B-cell-depleted T cells, or PBMCs provided the cDNA or gDNA that served as material.

CDR1 is MDHEN, CDR2 SYDVKM, per germline. The CDR3 spans 15 residues. V gave up 7 bases and J gave up 2 bases, with 16 bases separating them. What was sequenced was peripheral blood. This chain uses TRBV28 with TRBJ2-3; D perhaps matches TRBD1 (5 bases). This TCR was sampled from a man younger than 40 with COVID-19, enrolled during active disease. The CDR3 sequence is CASNQGASNTDTQYF. As DNA, the CDR3 is TGTGCCAGCAACCAAGGGGCATCTAACACAGATACGCAGTATTTT.